The clone carrying this T cell receptor beta chain was observed a handful of times. What it recognizes is unknown. Researchers took RNA transcripts and amplified the TCR beta CDR3 regions from them. The HTBI primer set was used in a first-round RT-PCR of the TCR CDR3. MiXCR was run by TCRdb on the multiplex PCR reads, yielding one entry per CDR3 protein. The repertoire holds around 600,000 distinct CDR3 sequences, 13% to 15% seen once, with more than 6% in the top ten. Germline values: CDR1 SGHRS, CDR2 YFSETQ. CDR3 length: 16 amino acids. V was cut by 5 bases and J by 4 bases, with 18 bases left in between. The data are from a study of T cells in Graves' hyperthyroidism and ophthalmopathy. Thyroid ultrasound and orbital computed tomography, with clinical symptoms and serum thyroxine and TRAb, informed diagnoses. Overall study findings and caveats: Most thyroid clonotypes that were expanded above 0.001 also turned up in blood. A model built on 13 V-J features separated ophthalmopathy from stable hyperthyroidism. The model identified upcoming ophthalmopathy a median approximately seven months ahead of onset.

Sequenced: blood. The clonotype comes from a woman aged 18-29 years with Graves' ophthalmopathy. The chain links TRBV5-1 to TRBJ1-4; possibly TRBD1 for D (6 bases). For the CDR3, the DNA is TGCGCCAGCAGGGACACTACAGGGTCCCTTAATGAAAAACTGTTTTTT. This encodes CASRDTTGSLNEKLFF.